This TCR beta chain derives from a study of shared clonotypes between healthy human individuals. Clones were sequenced by immunoSEQ multiplex PCR, and TCRdb holds only the in-frame ones, with some missing. The data contain 2,500,000 or so clones, more than 80% of them seen just once; the ten biggest clones take up more than 0.12%. The CDR3 loop spans 15 amino acids. Germline V gene data show CDR1 as KGHSH and CDR2 as LQKENI. Sequencing was done on a sample of naive CD4+ T cells sorted from blood. The subset here: CD45RA+ positively selected. The receptor's source is a man between 18 and 35 years old in good health. The rearrangement joins TRBV18 to TRBJ2-5; the match to TRBD2 covers 7 bases. The J call may be mistaken, given a closer DNA end match to TRBJ2-7. The CDR3 DNA is TGTGCCAGCTCACGGGGCTCTAGCGGCTCCTACGAGCAGTACTTC. It codes for CASSRGSSGSYEQYF.